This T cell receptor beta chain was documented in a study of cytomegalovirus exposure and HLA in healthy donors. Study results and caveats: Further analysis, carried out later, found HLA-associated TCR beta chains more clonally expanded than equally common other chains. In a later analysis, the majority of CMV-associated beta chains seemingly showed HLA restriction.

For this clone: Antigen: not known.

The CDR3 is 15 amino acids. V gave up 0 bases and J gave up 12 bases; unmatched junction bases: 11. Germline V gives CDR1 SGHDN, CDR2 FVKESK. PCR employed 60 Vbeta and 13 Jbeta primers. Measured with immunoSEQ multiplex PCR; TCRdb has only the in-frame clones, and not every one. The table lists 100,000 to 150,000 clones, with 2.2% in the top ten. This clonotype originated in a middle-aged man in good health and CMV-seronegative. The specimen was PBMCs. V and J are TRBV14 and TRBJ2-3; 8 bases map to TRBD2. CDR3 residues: CASSQDQPSGSSQYF. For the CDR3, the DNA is TGTGCCAGCAGCCAAGATCAACCTAGCGGGTCCTCCCAGTATTTT.